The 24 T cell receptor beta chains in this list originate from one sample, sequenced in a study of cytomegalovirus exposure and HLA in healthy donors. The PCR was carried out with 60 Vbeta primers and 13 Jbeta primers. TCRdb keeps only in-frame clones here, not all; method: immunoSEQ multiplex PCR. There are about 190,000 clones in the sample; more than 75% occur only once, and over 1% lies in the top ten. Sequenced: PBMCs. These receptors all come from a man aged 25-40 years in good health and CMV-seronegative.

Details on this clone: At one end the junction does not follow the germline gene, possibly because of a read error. The CDR3 region is CASSLAGTGANGLTF. CDR3 in DNA: TGCGCCAGCAGCTTAGCGGGAACTGGGGCCAACGGCCTGACTTTC. The chain carries TRBV5-1 and TRBJ2-6; 7 bases are shared with TRBD2. CDR1 and CDR2 (germline): SGHRS, YFSETQ. The CDR3 has 15 residues.

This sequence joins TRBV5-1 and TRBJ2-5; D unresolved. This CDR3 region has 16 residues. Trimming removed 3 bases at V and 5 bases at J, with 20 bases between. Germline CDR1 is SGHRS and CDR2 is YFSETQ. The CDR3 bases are TGCGCCAGCAGCTCTCTCCCTGGTCCTACCGCGGAGACCCAGTACTTC. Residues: CASSSLPGPTAETQYF.

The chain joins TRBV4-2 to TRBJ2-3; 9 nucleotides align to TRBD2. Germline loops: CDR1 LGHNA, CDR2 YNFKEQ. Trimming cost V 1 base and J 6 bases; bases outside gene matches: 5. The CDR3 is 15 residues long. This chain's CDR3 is CASSQGAAGGDTQYF. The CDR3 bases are TGTGCCAGCAGCCAAGGTGCCGCGGGGGGGGATACGCAGTATTTT.

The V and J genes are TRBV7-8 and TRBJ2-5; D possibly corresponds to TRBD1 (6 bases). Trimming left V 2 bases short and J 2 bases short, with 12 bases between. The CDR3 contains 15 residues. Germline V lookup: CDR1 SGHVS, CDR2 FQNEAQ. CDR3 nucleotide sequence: TGTGCCAGCAGCTTATATCAAGGGGGACAAGAGACCCAGTACTTC. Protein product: CASSLYQGGQETQYF.

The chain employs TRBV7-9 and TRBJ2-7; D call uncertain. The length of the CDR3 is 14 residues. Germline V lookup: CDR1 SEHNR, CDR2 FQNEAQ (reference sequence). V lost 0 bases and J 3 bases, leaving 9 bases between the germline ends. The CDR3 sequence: CASSLALPGYEQYF. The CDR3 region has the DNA TGTGCCAGCAGCTTAGCGCTCCCGGGCTACGAGCAGTACTTC.

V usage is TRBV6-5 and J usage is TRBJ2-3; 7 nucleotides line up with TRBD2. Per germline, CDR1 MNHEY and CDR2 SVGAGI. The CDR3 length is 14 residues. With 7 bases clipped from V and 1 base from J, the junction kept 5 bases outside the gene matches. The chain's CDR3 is CASTRAGGTDTQYF. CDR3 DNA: TGTGCCAGCACCCGCGCGGGGGGCACAGATACGCAGTATTTT.

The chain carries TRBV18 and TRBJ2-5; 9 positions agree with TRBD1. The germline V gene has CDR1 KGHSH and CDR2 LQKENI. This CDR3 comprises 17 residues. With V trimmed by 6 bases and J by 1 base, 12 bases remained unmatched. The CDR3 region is CASSHTSGTGLQETQYF. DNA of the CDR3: TGTGCCAGCTCCCACACCTCGGGGACAGGGCTCCAAGAGACCCAGTACTTC.

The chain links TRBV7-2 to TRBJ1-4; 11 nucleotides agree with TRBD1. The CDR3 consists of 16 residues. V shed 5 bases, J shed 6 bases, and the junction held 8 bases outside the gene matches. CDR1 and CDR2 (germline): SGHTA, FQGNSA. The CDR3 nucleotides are TGTGCCAGCAGCAACCAAGGACAGGGGGCGTATGAAAAACTGTTTTTT. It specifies CASSNQGQGAYEKLFF.

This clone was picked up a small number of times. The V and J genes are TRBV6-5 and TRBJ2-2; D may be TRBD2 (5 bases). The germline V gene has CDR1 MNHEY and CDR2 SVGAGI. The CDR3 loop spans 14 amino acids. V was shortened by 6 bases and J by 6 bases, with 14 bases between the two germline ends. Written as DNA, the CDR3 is TGTGCCAGCAGAACACCGGGGTATTCCGGGGAGCTGTTTTTT. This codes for CASRTPGYSGELFF.

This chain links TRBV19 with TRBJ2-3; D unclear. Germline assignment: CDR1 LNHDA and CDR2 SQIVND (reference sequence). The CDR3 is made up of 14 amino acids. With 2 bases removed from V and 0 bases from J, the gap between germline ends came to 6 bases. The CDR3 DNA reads TGTGCCAGTAGTATAAAACAAAGCACAGATACGCAGTATTTT. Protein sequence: CASSIKQSTDTQYF.

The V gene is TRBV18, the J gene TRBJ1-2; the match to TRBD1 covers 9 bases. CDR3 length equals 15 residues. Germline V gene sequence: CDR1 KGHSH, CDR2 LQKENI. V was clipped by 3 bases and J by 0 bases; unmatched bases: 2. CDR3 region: CASSPTGGPNYGYTF. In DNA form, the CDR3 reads TGTGCCAGCTCACCGACAGGGGGACCTAACTATGGCTACACCTTC.

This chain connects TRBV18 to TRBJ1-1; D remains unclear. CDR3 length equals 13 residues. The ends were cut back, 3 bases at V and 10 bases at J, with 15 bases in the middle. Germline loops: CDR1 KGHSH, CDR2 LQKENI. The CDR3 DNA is TGTGCCAGCTCACCCCAGTTACTAGAGTCAGCTTTCTTT. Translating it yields CASSPQLLESAFF.

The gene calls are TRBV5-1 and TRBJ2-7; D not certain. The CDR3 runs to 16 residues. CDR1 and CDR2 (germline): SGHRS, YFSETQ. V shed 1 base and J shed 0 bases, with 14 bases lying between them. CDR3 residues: CASSLWAGTNSYEQYF. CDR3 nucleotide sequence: TGCGCCAGCAGCTTGTGGGCAGGAACCAACTCCTACGAGCAGTACTTC.

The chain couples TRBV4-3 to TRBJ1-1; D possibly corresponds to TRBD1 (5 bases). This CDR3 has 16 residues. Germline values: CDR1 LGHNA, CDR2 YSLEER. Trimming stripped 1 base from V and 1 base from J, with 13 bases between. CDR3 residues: CASSQVGGVGNTEAFF. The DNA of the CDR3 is TGCGCCAGCAGCCAAGTCGGAGGGGTCGGGAACACTGAAGCTTTCTTT.

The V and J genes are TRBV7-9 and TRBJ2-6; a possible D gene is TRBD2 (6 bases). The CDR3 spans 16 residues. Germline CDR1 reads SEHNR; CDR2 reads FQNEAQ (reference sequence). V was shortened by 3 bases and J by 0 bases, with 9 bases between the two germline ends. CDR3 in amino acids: CASSFGGSSGANVLTF. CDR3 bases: TGTGCCAGCAGCTTTGGGGGGAGCTCTGGGGCCAACGTCCTGACTTTC.

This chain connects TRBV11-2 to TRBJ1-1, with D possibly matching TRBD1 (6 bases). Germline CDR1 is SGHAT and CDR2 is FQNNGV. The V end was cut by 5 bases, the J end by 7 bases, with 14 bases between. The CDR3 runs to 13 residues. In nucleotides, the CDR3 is TGTGCCAGCAGCATCAGGGGCCCTGTTGAAGCTTTCTTT. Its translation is CASSIRGPVEAFF.

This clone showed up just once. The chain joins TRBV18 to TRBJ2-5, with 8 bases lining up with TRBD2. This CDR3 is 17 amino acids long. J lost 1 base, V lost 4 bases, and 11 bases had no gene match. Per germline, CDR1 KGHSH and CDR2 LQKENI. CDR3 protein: CASSLTSPRGVQETQYF. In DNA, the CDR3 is TGTGCCAGCTCACTAACGTCTCCGCGGGGGGTCCAAGAGACCCAGTACTTC.

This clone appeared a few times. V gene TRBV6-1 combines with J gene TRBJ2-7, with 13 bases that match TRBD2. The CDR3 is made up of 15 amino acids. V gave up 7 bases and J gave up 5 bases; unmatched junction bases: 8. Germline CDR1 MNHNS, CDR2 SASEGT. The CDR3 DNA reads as TGTGCCAGCACGCCGGGACTAGCGGGAAGTGACGAGCAGTACTTC. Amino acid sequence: CASTPGLAGSDEQYF.

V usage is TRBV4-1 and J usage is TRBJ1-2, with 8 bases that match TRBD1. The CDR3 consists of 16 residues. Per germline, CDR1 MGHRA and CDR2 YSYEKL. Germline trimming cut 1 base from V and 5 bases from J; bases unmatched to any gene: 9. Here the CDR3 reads CASSQVRDRRSYGYTF. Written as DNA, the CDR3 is TGCGCCAGCAGCCAAGTTCGGGACAGGCGGTCTTATGGCTACACCTTC.

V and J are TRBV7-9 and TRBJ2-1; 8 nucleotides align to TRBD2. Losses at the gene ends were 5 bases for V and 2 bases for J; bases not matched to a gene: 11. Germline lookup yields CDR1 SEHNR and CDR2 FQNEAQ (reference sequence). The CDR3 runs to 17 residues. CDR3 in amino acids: CASSPPGQRGTYNEQFF. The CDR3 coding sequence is TGTGCCAGCAGCCCCCCGGGCCAGCGGGGGACCTACAATGAGCAGTTCTTC. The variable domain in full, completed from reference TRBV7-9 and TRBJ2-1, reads DTGVSQNPRHKITKRGQNVTFRCDPISEHNRLYWYRQTLGQGPEFLTYFQNEAQLEKSRLLSDRFSAERPKGSFSTLEIQRTEQGDSAMYLCASSPPGQRGTYNEQFFGPGTRLTVL.

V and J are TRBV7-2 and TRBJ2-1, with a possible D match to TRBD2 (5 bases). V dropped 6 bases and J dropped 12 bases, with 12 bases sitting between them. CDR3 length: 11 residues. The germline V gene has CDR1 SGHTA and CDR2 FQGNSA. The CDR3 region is CASSASSSQFF. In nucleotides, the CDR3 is TGTGCCAGCAGTGCCTCTAGCTCGCAGTTCTTC.

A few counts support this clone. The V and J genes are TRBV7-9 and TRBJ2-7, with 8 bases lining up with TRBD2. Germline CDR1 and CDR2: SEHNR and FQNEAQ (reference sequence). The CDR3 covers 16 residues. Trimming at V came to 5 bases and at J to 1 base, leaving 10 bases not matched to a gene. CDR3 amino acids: CASSPGLIAGSYEQYF. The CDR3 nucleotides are TGTGCCAGCAGCCCAGGGTTGATAGCGGGGTCCTACGAGCAGTACTTC.

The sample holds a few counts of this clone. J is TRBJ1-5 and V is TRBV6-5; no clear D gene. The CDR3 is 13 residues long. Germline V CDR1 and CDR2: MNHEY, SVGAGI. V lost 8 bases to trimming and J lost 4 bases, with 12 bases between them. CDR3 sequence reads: CASGRESNQPQHF. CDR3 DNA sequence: TGTGCCAGCGGACGGGAAAGTAATCAGCCCCAGCATTTT.

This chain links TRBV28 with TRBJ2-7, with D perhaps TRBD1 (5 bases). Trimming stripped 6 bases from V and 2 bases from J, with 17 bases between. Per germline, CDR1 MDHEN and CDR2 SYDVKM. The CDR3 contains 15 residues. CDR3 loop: CASRQGSGFAYEQYF. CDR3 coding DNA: TGTGCCAGCAGGCAGGGTTCAGGGTTCGCCTACGAGCAGTACTTC.